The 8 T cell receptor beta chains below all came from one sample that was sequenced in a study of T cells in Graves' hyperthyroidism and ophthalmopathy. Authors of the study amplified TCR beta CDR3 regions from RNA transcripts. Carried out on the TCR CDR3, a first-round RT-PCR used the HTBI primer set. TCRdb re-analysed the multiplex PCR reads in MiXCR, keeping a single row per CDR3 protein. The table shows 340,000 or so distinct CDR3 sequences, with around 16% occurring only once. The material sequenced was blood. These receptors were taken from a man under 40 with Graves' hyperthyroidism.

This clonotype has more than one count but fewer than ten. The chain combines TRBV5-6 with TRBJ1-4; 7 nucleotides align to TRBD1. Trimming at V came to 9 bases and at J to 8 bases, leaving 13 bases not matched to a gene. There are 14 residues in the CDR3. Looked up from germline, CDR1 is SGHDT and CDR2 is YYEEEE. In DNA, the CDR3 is TGTGCCATCCTCACCCCACAGGGGAGGGAAAAACTGTTTTTT. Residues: CAILTPQGREKLFF.

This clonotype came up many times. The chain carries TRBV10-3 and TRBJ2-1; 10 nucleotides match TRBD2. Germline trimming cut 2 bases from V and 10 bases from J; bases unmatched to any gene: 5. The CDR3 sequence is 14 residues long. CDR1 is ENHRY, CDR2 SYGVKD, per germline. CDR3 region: CAISEGTSDGEQFF. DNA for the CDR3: TGTGCCATCAGTGAGGGGACTAGCGACGGCGAGCAGTTCTTC.

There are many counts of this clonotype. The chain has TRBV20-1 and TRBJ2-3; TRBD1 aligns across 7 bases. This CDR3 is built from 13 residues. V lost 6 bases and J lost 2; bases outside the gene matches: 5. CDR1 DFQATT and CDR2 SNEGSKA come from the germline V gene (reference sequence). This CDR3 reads CSARTGSTDTQYF. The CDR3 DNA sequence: TGCAGTGCCCGGACAGGATCCACAGATACGCAGTATTTT.

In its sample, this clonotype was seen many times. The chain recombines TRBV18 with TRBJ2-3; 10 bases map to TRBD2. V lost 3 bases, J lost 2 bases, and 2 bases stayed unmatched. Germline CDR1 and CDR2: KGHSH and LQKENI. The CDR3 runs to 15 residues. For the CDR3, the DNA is TGTGCCAGCTCACCTAGCGGGAGGCCCACAGATACGCAGTATTTT. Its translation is CASSPSGRPTDTQYF. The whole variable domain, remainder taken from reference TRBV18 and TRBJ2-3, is NAGVMQNPRHLVRRRGQEARLRCSPMKGHSHVYWYRQLPEEGLKFMVYLQKENIIDESGMPKERFSAEFPKEGPSILRIQQVVRGDSAAYFCASSPSGRPTDTQYFGPGTRLTVL.

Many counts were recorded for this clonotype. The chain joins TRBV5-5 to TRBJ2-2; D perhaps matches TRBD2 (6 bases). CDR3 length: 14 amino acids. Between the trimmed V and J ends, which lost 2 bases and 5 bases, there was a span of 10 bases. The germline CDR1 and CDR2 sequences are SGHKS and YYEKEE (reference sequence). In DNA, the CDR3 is TGTGCCAGCAGCTTCCGGGAGCAGACCGGGGAGCTGTTTTTT. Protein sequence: CASSFREQTGELFF.

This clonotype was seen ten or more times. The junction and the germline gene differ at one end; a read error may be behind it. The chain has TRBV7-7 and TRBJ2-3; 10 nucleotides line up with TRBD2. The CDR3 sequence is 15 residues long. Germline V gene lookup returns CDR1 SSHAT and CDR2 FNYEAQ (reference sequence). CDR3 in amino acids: CASSPATSGTDTQYF. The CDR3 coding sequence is TGTGCTAGCAGCCCAGCGACTAGCGGGACAGATACGCAGTATTTT.

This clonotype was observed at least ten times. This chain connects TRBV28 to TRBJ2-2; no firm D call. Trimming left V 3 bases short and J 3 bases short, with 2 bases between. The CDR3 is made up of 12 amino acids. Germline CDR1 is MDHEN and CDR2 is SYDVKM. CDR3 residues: CASSFHTGELFF. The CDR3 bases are TGTGCCAGCAGTTTCCACACCGGGGAGCTGTTTTTT.

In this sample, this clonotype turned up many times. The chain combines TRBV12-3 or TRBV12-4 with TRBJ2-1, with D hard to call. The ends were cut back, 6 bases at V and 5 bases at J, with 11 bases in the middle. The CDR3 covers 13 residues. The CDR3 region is CASRPAPNNEQFF. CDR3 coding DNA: TGTGCCAGCAGACCGGCACCCAACAATGAGCAGTTCTTC.